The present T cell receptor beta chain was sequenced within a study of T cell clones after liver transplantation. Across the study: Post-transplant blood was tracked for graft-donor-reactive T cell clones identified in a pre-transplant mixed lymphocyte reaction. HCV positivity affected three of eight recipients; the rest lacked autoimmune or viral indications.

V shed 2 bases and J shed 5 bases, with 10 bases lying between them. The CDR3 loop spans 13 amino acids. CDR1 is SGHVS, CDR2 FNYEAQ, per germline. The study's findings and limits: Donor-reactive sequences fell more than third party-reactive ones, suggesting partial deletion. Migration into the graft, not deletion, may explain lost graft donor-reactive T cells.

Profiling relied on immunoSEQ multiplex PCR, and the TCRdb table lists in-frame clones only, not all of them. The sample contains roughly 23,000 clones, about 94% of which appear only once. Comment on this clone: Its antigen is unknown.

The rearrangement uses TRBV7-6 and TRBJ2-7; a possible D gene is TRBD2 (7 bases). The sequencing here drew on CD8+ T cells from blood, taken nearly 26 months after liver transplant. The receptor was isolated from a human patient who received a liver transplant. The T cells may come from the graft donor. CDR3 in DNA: TGTGCCAGCAGCTTAAGGGGGGGCCACGAGCAGTACTTC. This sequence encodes CASSLRGGHEQYF.